This T cell receptor beta chain emerged from a study of OX40 agonist ivuxolimab in advanced cancers. In the study overall: Intravenous ivuxolimab at 0.01 to 10 mg/kg was given to patients every 2 weeks.

CDR1 SGHTA and CDR2 FQGNSA come from the germline V gene. Trimming removed 0 bases from V and 0 bases from J; junction bases left unmatched: 4. The CDR3 extends over 17 amino acids. Comments on this clone: The antigen is undetermined.

Study-level points and caveats: Antigens targeted by the expanded peripheral T cells were not determined.

Profiled with immunoSEQ multiplex PCR; TCRdb holds only in-frame clones, not every one. This sample yields roughly 140,000 clones, of which around 94% are seen a single time; approximately 0.32% belongs to the top ten. The chain recombines TRBV7-2 with TRBJ2-3; 9 bases agree with TRBD2. This receptor was obtained from an adult with an advanced solid tumor such as melanoma, head and neck, liver or kidney cancer. Here the sequenced sample was CD4+ or CD8+ T cells sorted from blood, taken in a trial of the OX40 agonist ivuxolimab. The CDR3 DNA follows: TGTGCCAGCAGCTTAGCGACTAGCGGTCCTAGCACAGATACGCAGTATTTT. Residues: CASSLATSGPSTDTQYF. Filled out from reference TRBV7-2 and TRBJ2-3, the complete variable domain reads GAGVSQSPSNKVTEKGKDVELRCDPISGHTALYWYRQSLGQGLEFLIYFQGNSAPDKSGLPSDRFSAERTGGSVSTLTIQRTQQEDSAVYLCASSLATSGPSTDTQYFGPGTRLTVL.